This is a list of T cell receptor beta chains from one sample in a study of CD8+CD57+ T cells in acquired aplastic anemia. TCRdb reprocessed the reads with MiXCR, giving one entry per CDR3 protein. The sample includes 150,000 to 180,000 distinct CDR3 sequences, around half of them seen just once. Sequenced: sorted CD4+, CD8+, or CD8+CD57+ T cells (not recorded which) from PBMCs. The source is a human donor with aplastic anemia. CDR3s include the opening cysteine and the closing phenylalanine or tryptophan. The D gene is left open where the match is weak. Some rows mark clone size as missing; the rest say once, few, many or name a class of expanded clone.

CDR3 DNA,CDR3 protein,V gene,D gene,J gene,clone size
TGTGCCAGCAGCCCAAGCGGGGGGCGCTCTGGGGAGCAGTTCTTC,CASSPSGGRSGEQFF,TRBV7-3,TRBD2,TRBJ2-1,once
TGTGCCAGCAGCGTCGCAGAGGGCGTAGCAGGTCAAGAGGCCCAGTACTTC,CASSVAEGVAGQEAQYF,TRBV12-3/TRBV12-4,-,TRBJ2-5,-
TGCGCCAGCAGTGAAGACAGGGGCCCCCAAGAGACCCAGTACTTC,CASSEDRGPQETQYF,TRBV10-2,TRBD1,TRBJ2-5,-
TGTGCCAGTAGTATTCGGACCGGAGATCAGCCCCAGCATTTT,CASSIRTGDQPQHF,TRBV19,-,TRBJ1-5,-
TGTGCCAGCAGCGGTAATGAGCAGTTCTTC,CASSGNEQFF,TRBV5-6,-,TRBJ2-1,many
TGTGCCAGCAGCCCCCTGGAGCGGGGGGCCTACAATGAGCAGTTCTTC,CASSPLERGAYNEQFF,TRBV7-3,TRBD2,TRBJ2-1,-
TGCAGTGCAACCTGGACAGGGACCTACAATGAGCAGTTCTTC,CSATWTGTYNEQFF,TRBV20-1,TRBD1,TRBJ2-1,-
TGTGCCAGCAGTTTCGGCAATGAGCAGTTCTTC,CASSFGNEQFF,TRBV12-3/TRBV12-4,-,TRBJ2-1,many
TGTGCCACCGGACCTGGTGGGACCGGTAATGAGCAGTTCTTC,CATGPGGTGNEQFF,TRBV24-1,-,TRBJ2-1,few
TGTGCCAGCAGCTTGGCTAGCGGGGGCCCAAGCTCCTACGAGCAGTACTTC,CASSLASGGPSSYEQYF,TRBV7-2,TRBD2,TRBJ2-7,-
TGCAGTGCTAGGCATCCGGGAGCTAACTATGGCTACACCTTC,CSARHPGANYGYTF,TRBV20-1,-,TRBJ1-2,many
TGTGCCACCTCCCATACCCAGGGGGACTATGGCTACACCTTC,CATSHTQGDYGYTF,TRBV15,TRBD1,TRBJ1-2,-
TGTGCCAGCAGTTTGTTAGGGGGGTTCTACAATGAGCAGTTCTTC,CASSLLGGFYNEQFF,TRBV12-3/TRBV12-4,-,TRBJ2-1,many
TGTGCCACCAGCGGCGGGACAGGGTGGACAGATACGCAGTATTTT,CATSGGTGWTDTQYF,TRBV15,TRBD1,TRBJ2-3,-
TGTGCCAGCAGCTTAGGCCCCGGCAGGGGAAATATGGAGACCCAGTACTTC,CASSLGPGRGNMETQYF,TRBV11-2,-,TRBJ2-5,once
TGTGCCAGTAGTATCCCGGGGGTAGATACGCAGTATTTT,CASSIPGVDTQYF,TRBV19,-,TRBJ2-3,-
TGCGCCAGCAGTGAGGGGGGTCAGCCCCAGCATTTT,CASSEGGQPQHF,TRBV10-2,-,TRBJ1-5,many
TGTGCCAGCAGCCCAGGGACAGGAGGGGATGGGACCCAGTACTTC,CASSPGTGGDGTQYF,TRBV11-2,TRBD1,TRBJ2-5,-
TGTGCCAGCAGCGGGGGAATGGGAGGGGCCACCTACGAGCAGTACTTC,CASSGGMGGATYEQYF,TRBV7-6,TRBD2,TRBJ2-7,-
TGCAGCGTTGAAGAAGGAGCTGCCTACGAGCAGTACTTC,CSVEEGAAYEQYF,TRBV29-1,-,TRBJ2-7,few
TGTGCCAGCAGCTCCTCGGAGGGTTTCTCCTACGAGCAGTACTTC,CASSSSEGFSYEQYF,TRBV13,-,TRBJ2-7,many
TGCAGTGCTAGGCCACGGGACAGGACCTACGAGCAGTACTTC,CSARPRDRTYEQYF,TRBV20-1,TRBD1,TRBJ2-7,-
TGCAGTGCTAGAGAGGGGGCCGGAAACACCATATATTTT,CSAREGAGNTIYF,TRBV20-1,-,TRBJ1-3,many
TGTGCCAGCAGCCCACCAGGGACAGGGAAAATTAGGAGCTTGGATGGCTACACCTTC,CASSPPGTGKIRSLDGYTF,TRBV4-2,TRBD1,TRBJ1-2,many
TGTGCCAGCAGCGTAGCTACGTTCCAGGGAAGCACTGAAGCTTTCTTT,CASSVATFQGSTEAFF,TRBV9,-,TRBJ1-1,many
TGTGCCAGCAGCAAGGGACCGGAACCTAACTATGGCTACACCTTC,CASSKGPEPNYGYTF,TRBV3-1,-,TRBJ1-2,many
TGTGCCAGCAGTAGACAGGGGCTAGGCTACACCTTC,CASSRQGLGYTF,TRBV6-1,TRBD1,TRBJ1-2,-
TGCGCCAGCAGCCCGGACGCCTATGGCTACACCTTC,CASSPDAYGYTF,TRBV5-1,-,TRBJ1-2,-
TGTGCCAGCAGTGAATCTGGAGGCTCCTACGAGCAGTACTTC,CASSESGGSYEQYF,TRBV25-1,-,TRBJ2-7,-
TGTGCCAGCCGTCAGGGGCGGCACTACGAGCAGTACTTC,CASRQGRHYEQYF,TRBV6-2/TRBV6-3,-,TRBJ2-7,many
TGTGCCAGCAGCTTAACCAGGGGGGGCATAGCTAACTATGGCTACACCTTC,CASSLTRGGIANYGYTF,TRBV7-8,TRBD1,TRBJ1-2,-
TGTGCCAGCAGGACGGGGAGTATAGATACGCAGTATTTT,CASRTGSIDTQYF,TRBV2,-,TRBJ2-3,-
TGTGCCAGCGGACAGGGCGCCTACGAGCAGTACTTC,CASGQGAYEQYF,TRBV10-3,TRBD1,TRBJ2-7,many
TGTGCCAGCAGCCTTATTCGTGATGAGCAGTTCTTC,CASSLIRDEQFF,TRBV7-9,-,TRBJ2-1,-
TGTGCCAGTAGTATGTACGGCCTCGAGCAGTACTTC,CASSMYGLEQYF,TRBV19,-,TRBJ2-7,-
TGTGCCACCTCACTAGCGGGAGGGTACGAGCAGTACTTC,CATSLAGGYEQYF,TRBV24-1,TRBD2,TRBJ2-7,few
TGTGCCAGCAGCTCGGGACTAGCGGGAGGAGGTGAGCAGTTCTTC,CASSSGLAGGGEQFF,TRBV11-2,TRBD2,TRBJ2-1,-
TGTGCCAGCAGTTACGGGGGCTTTGGCAATGAGCAGTTCTTC,CASSYGGFGNEQFF,TRBV6-6,-,TRBJ2-1,many
TGTGCCAGCACTCAGGGAAGTTTCGCTTTCTTT,CASTQGSFAFF,TRBV2,-,TRBJ1-1,-
TGTGCCAGCAGTGGTAACACCATATATTTT,CASSGNTIYF,TRBV9,-,TRBJ1-3,many
TGCAGCGTCATAGGCGCTGAAGCTTTCTTT,CSVIGAEAFF,TRBV29-1,-,TRBJ1-1,many
TGTGCCACCAGCAGAGAGGGAGGGGGCGCTTCGCTCGAGCAGTACTTC,CATSREGGGASLEQYF,TRBV15,-,TRBJ2-7,-
TGTGCCAGCAGTGAATACGGACAGGGGACAGATACGCAGTATTTT,CASSEYGQGTDTQYF,TRBV25-1,TRBD1,TRBJ2-3,-
TGTGCCAGCAGTCGGCTAGCGGGGGCGCCGAGTTTCGAGACCCAGTACTTC,CASSRLAGAPSFETQYF,TRBV25-1,TRBD2,TRBJ2-5,-
TGTGCCACCAGCAGAGATCGAGGGAAGTCCGCTAACTATGGCTACACCTTC,CATSRDRGKSANYGYTF,TRBV15,-,TRBJ1-2,-
TGTGCCAGCAGTCGCCGGACCACGCTGGGGGAGACCCAGTACTTC,CASSRRTTLGETQYF,TRBV12-3/TRBV12-4,-,TRBJ2-5,-
TGTGCCAGCAGTTACTCGAACGGACAGGGGGAGACCCAGTACTTC,CASSYSNGQGETQYF,TRBV6-5,TRBD1,TRBJ2-5,-
TGCAGCGTCAACAGGGGGCCCTACAATGAGCAGTTCTTC,CSVNRGPYNEQFF,TRBV29-1,TRBD1,TRBJ2-1,once
TGTGCCACCAGCGGCTCGGGGCGCGACTATGGCTACACCTTC,CATSGSGRDYGYTF,TRBV7-9,-,TRBJ1-2,-